This T cell receptor (beta chain) was sequenced for a study of T cell responses to AZD1222 COVID-19 vaccine. CDR3 length equals 13 residues. V lost 7 bases, J lost 7 bases, and 4 bases stayed unmatched. Germline loops: CDR1 SEHNR, CDR2 FQNEAQ (reference sequence). The repertoire was sequenced with immunoSEQ multiplex PCR; TCRdb's copy has only in-frame clones and lacks some. The table records about 120,000 clones, more than 80% of them present only once. Study outcomes and limitations: Nearly half of spike-specific TCRs reportedly go after variant regions that carry no mutations.

Of note for this clone: The target antigen is unknown.

The specimen comprised peripheral blood, sampled on day 0 of AZD1222 vaccination. The V and J genes are TRBV7-9 and TRBJ1-6, with 7 nucleotides matching TRBD1. The receptor was derived from an adult in good health. CDR3 loop: CASTDRVNSPLHF. The CDR3, as DNA: TGTGCCAGCACCGACAGGGTAAATTCACCCCTCCACTTT.